These 18 T cell receptor beta chains originate from one sample sequenced in a study of cytomegalovirus exposure and HLA in healthy donors. Assay used: immunoSEQ multiplex PCR; TCRdb lists only in-frame clones, some missing. The data contain around 160,000 clones, 91% of them singletons. The sequencing input was PBMCs. The origin of the receptors is a woman between 18 and 29 years old in good health and CMV-seropositive.

This clone was detected once. V and J are TRBV6-5 and TRBJ1-4; D is unresolved. The length of the CDR3 is 13 residues. Trimming took off 2 bases at V and 6 bases at J, with 7 bases between the two ends. Germline V gene data show CDR1 as MNHEY and CDR2 as SVGAGI. The DNA for the CDR3 is TGTGCCAGCAGTTACGGGCCCGATGAAAAACTGTTTTTT. Translated, it gives CASSYGPDEKLFF.

This chain links TRBV14 with TRBJ1-2; no reliable D call. The CDR3 is made up of 15 amino acids. Trimming removed 0 bases from V and 4 bases from J, with 12 bases in between. Per germline, CDR1 SGHDN and CDR2 FVKESK. CDR3 DNA: TGTGCCAGCAGCCAAGAAAGGGAGGGCGGCTATGGCTACACCTTC. This encodes CASSQEREGGYGYTF.

V is TRBV4-2 and J is TRBJ2-3, with TRBD2 matching over 7 bases. The CDR3 is 19 amino acids. V shed 0 bases and J 2 bases; nucleotides not matched to a gene: 14. The V gene's germline CDR1 is LGHNA and CDR2 YNFKEQ. CDR3 sequence reads: CASSQDGDPSGGPTDTQYF. CDR3 in DNA: TGTGCCAGCAGCCAAGATGGGGACCCTAGCGGAGGACCCACAGATACGCAGTATTTT.

The DNA for the CDR3 is TGTGCCAGCAGCCCTGTGGGGTTAGCGGGGGGAAATGAGCAGTTCTTC. Translation: CASSPVGLAGGNEQFF. The chain couples TRBV7-2 to TRBJ2-1; 10 bases align to TRBD2. Germline values: CDR1 SGHTA, CDR2 FQGNSA. With V trimmed by 5 bases and J by 7 bases, 11 bases remained unmatched. This CDR3 has 16 residues. Full variable domain (remainder filled in from reference TRBV7-2 and TRBJ2-1): GAGVSQSPSNKVTEKGKDVELRCDPISGHTALYWYRQSLGQGLEFLIYFQGNSAPDKSGLPSDRFSAERTGGSVSTLTIQRTQQEDSAVYLCASSPVGLAGGNEQFFGPGTRLTVL.

This chain joins TRBV28 and TRBJ2-3; D is undetermined. Germline V lookup: CDR1 MDHEN, CDR2 SYDVKM. Trimming took off 2 bases at V and 2 bases at J, with 8 bases between the two ends. This CDR3 is 14 amino acids long. The CDR3 reads CASSLLGSTDTQYF. The CDR3 bases are TGTGCCAGCAGTTTACTTGGCTCCACAGATACGCAGTATTTT.

The V gene is TRBV5-6, the J gene TRBJ2-3; D is perhaps TRBD1 (5 bases). The CDR3 contains 15 residues. V gave up 4 bases and J gave up 0 bases, with 12 bases separating them. In germline, CDR1 is SGHDT, CDR2 YYEEEE. In DNA form, the CDR3 reads TGTGCCAGCAGCCACGGACAAGTAAGCACAGATACGCAGTATTTT. It specifies CASSHGQVSTDTQYF.

DNA of the CDR3: TGTGCCAGCTCACCCCCGACAGGGAACTATGGCTACACCTTC. This encodes CASSPPTGNYGYTF. The chain employs TRBV18 and TRBJ1-2, with 7 bases matching TRBD1. The germline CDR1 and CDR2 sequences are KGHSH and LQKENI. This CDR3 has 14 residues. J lost 2 bases, V lost 3 bases, and 3 bases had no gene match.

This clone came up a few times. This chain links TRBV5-4 with TRBJ2-7; D possibly corresponds to TRBD2 (6 bases). The CDR3 contains 13 residues. Between the trimmed V and J ends, which lost 2 bases and 0 bases, there was a span of 6 bases. Germline V gene data show CDR1 as SGHNT and CDR2 as YYREEE (reference sequence). The CDR3 loop is CASSFSGSYEQYF. The CDR3 coding sequence is TGTGCCAGCAGCTTTAGCGGCTCCTACGAGCAGTACTTC. The whole variable domain, remainder taken from reference TRBV5-4 and TRBJ2-7, is ETGVTQSPTHLIKTRGQQVTLRCSSQSGHNTVSWYQQALGQGPQFIFQYYREEENGRGNFPPRFSGLQFPNYSSELNVNALELDDSALYLCASSFSGSYEQYFGPGTRLTVT.

V gene TRBV7-2 combines with J gene TRBJ2-2; the match to TRBD2 covers 9 bases. J gave up 6 bases and V 2 bases, and 7 bases lay outside the gene matches. The CDR3 loop spans 16 amino acids. Germline V gene data show CDR1 as SGHTA and CDR2 as FQGNSA. The CDR3 DNA reads TGTGCCAGCAGCTTACGGCTAGCGGGACGCGCCGGGGAGCTGTTTTTT. Amino acids: CASSLRLAGRAGELFF. Full variable domain (remainder filled in from reference TRBV7-2 and TRBJ2-2): GAGVSQSPSNKVTEKGKDVELRCDPISGHTALYWYRQSLGQGLEFLIYFQGNSAPDKSGLPSDRFSAERTGGSVSTLTIQRTQQEDSAVYLCASSLRLAGRAGELFFGEGSRLTVL.

The chain recombines TRBV11-2 with TRBJ1-2, with TRBD1 matching over 8 bases. The ends lost 3 bases at V and 7 bases at J; junction bases unmatched: 10. This CDR3 contains 15 residues. The germline CDR1 and CDR2 sequences are SGHAT and FQNNGV. This CDR3 reads CASSLKTGDAVGYTF. The CDR3 DNA reads TGTGCCAGCAGCTTGAAGACAGGGGATGCCGTTGGCTACACCTTC.

The V and J genes are TRBV7-2 and TRBJ1-4; 9 positions agree with TRBD1. The CDR3 covers 14 residues. V lost 1 base to trimming and J lost 12 bases; unmatched junction nucleotides: 6. Germline V lookup: CDR1 SGHTA, CDR2 FQGNSA. CDR3 nucleotide sequence: TGTGCCAGCAGCTTAGGGGGACAGGGAAGGGAACTGTTTTTT. It yields the protein CASSLGGQGRELFF.

The gene calls are TRBV30 and TRBJ1-5; D might be TRBD1 (5 bases). The V gene's germline CDR1 is GTSNPN and CDR2 SVGIG (reference sequence). CDR3 length: 14 amino acids. Deletions cut 0 bases from V and 7 bases from J, with 13 bases between. The CDR3 nucleotides read TGTGCCTGGAGTGTACGGGGGGGAGACCAGCCCCAGCATTTT. Translation: CAWSVRGGDQPQHF.

The rearrangement uses TRBV5-6 and TRBJ2-7, with D perhaps TRBD2 (6 bases). Germline V gene sequence: CDR1 SGHDT, CDR2 YYEEEE. V lost 4 bases to trimming and J lost 4 bases, with 21 bases between them. CDR3 size: 16 residues. The CDR3 DNA reads as TGTGCCAGCAGCAGTCTGGGCGGGGTTAGGCCTTACGAGCAGTACTTC. Translation: CASSSLGGVRPYEQYF. Variable domain in full (rest from reference TRBV5-6 and TRBJ2-7): DAGVTQSPTHLIKTRGQQVTLRCSPKSGHDTVSWYQQALGQGPQFIFQYYEEEERQRGNFPDRFSGHQFPNYSSELNVNALLLGDSALYLCASSSLGGVRPYEQYFGPGTRLTVT.

V gene TRBV10-3 combines with J gene TRBJ2-7; 15 bases map to TRBD2. Germline V gene data show CDR1 as ENHRY and CDR2 as SYGVKD. V was clipped by 6 bases and J by 5 bases; unmatched bases: 2. This CDR3 has 14 amino acids. CDR3 DNA sequence: TGTGCCATCAGAGGGACTAGCGGGGGGCACGAGCAGTACTTC. It specifies CAIRGTSGGHEQYF.

The chain couples TRBV19 to TRBJ2-3; the match to TRBD2 covers 16 bases. The CDR3 has 17 amino acids. CDR1 is LNHDA and CDR2 is SQIVND in the germline V gene (reference sequence). With V trimmed by 4 bases and J by 6 bases, 7 bases remained unmatched. CDR3 amino acids: CASSNPGTSGRADTQYF. The CDR3 nucleotides are TGTGCCAGTAGTAACCCTGGGACTAGCGGGAGGGCGGATACGCAGTATTTT. Full variable domain (rest looked up from reference TRBV19 and TRBJ2-3): DGGITQSPKYLFRKEGQNVTLSCEQNLNHDAMYWYRQDPGQGLRLIYYSQIVNDFQKGDIAEGYSVSREKKESFPLTVTSAQKNPTAFYLCASSNPGTSGRADTQYFGPGTRLTVL.

The V and J genes are TRBV11-1 and TRBJ2-7; 13 nucleotides align to TRBD2. Germline lookup yields CDR1 SGHAT and CDR2 FQDESV (reference sequence). Trimming cost V 1 base and J 5 bases; bases outside gene matches: 5. There are 16 residues in the CDR3. CDR3 nucleotide sequence: TGTGCCAGCAGCTTAGGGACTAGCGGGAGTCGGGACGAGCAGTACTTC. Encoded protein: CASSLGTSGSRDEQYF.

This rearrangement joins TRBV21-1 to TRBJ1-2. TRBV21-1 corresponds to a pseudogene. The CDR3 covers 17 residues. CDR3 sequence: CASSKKPRQAGGQGYTF. DNA of the CDR3: TGTGCCAGCAGCAAAAAACCTCGACAGGCGGGAGGTCAAGGCTACACCTTC.

The V and J genes are TRBV30 and TRBJ1-1; TRBD1 matches 7 bases. Germline V lookup: CDR1 GTSNPN, CDR2 SVGIG (reference sequence). V shed 5 bases, J shed 0 bases, and the junction held 6 bases outside the gene matches. The CDR3 covers 14 residues. CDR3 amino acids: CAWAPGQMNTEAFF. DNA for the CDR3: TGTGCCTGGGCTCCGGGACAGATGAACACTGAAGCTTTCTTT.